Below are 10 T cell receptor beta chains sequenced from a single sample in a study of T cell clonality in common variable immunodeficiency. Produced via immunoSEQ multiplex PCR; TCRdb's table is partial and in-frame only. The sample was found to contain about 81,000 clones, and every one recurs. The sample comprised peripheral blood mononuclear cells. These receptors originate from a person aged 18 to 75 in good health.

This clone was observed many times. The CDR3 end falls 3 residues outside the read, so it is completed with the germline J gene. The J gene is TRBJ2-2, the V gene TRBV19; no firm D call. Germline values: CDR1 LNHDA, CDR2 SQIVND (reference sequence). The germline V and J ends were trimmed by 5 bases and 6 bases, with 19 bases remaining between them. The CDR3 spans 16 residues. The chain's CDR3 is CASSAGRLLRAGELFF. CDR3 DNA (partial): TGTGCCAGTAGTGCTGGTCGGTTGTTAAGGGCCGGGGAG.

This clone was picked up many times. The missing CDR3 end, 3 residues past where the read stops, is filled in from the germline J gene. The J gene is TRBJ2-2, the V gene TRBV3-1 (or the pseudogene TRBV3-2), with 7 bases that match TRBD2. Germline trimming cut 5 bases from V and 6 bases from J; bases unmatched to any gene: 9. CDR1 is LGHDT and CDR2 is YNNKEL in the germline V gene (reference sequence). This CDR3 is 15 amino acids long. This chain's CDR3 is CASSDRDYSAGELFF. The sequenced part of the CDR3 DNA is TGTGCCAGCAGCGACCGGGACTATAGCGCCGGGGAG.

At least ten counts were recorded for this clone. Read data end 3 residues before the CDR3 end; the end is taken from the germline J gene. The chain couples TRBV6-1 to TRBJ2-7, with 7 positions matching TRBD1. Germline CDR1 reads MNHNS; CDR2 reads SASEGT. Trimming cost V 6 bases and J 4 bases; bases outside gene matches: 12. CDR3 length: 15 amino acids. The CDR3 here is CASSESTGAGYEQYF. The CDR3 DNA, read in part, is TGTGCCAGCAGCGAATCTACAGGGGCGGGTTACGAG.

This clone was seen repeatedly, ten times or more. Read coverage stops 3 residues before the CDR3 terminus; the germline J gene supplies the remainder. The chain has TRBV19 and TRBJ1-2, with D possibly being TRBD1 (6 bases). V gave up 4 bases and J gave up 1 base, with 13 bases separating them. Germline values: CDR1 LNHDA, CDR2 SQIVND (reference sequence). CDR3 size: 15 residues. This CDR3 reads CASSKTGSRNYGYTF. CDR3 DNA, as far as it was read: TGTGCCAGTAGTAAGACAGGATCCCGTAACTATGGC.

The table lists this clone with many counts. The read gets to within 3 residues of the CDR3 end, and the germline J gene fills in the rest. The rearrangement joins TRBV7-2 to TRBJ1-2, with D possibly being TRBD1 (5 bases). CDR1 and CDR2 (germline): SGHTA, FQGNSA. The CDR3 contains 14 residues. The CDR3 sequence is CASSTYRLTEGYTF. The CDR3 DNA, read in part, is TGTGCCAGCAGCACCTACAGGCTTACGGAGGGC. Using reference TRBV7-2 and TRBJ1-2 for the parts outside the CDR3, the full variable domain is GAGVSQSPSNKVTEKGKDVELRCDPISGHTALYWYRQSLGQGLEFLIYFQGNSAPDKSGLPSDRFSAERTGGSVSTLTIQRTQQEDSAVYLCASSTYRLTEGYTFGSGTRLTVV.

This clone was observed at least ten times. The read gets to within 3 residues of the CDR3 end, and the germline J gene fills in the rest. The chain joins TRBV19 to TRBJ2-5; 8 nucleotides match TRBD2. The CDR3 totals 13 residues. With 11 bases clipped from V and 2 bases from J, the junction kept 7 bases outside the gene matches. Germline assignment: CDR1 LNHDA and CDR2 SQIVND (reference sequence). The DNA read from the CDR3 is TGTGCCTCATCACGGGGGGGTCAAGAGACC. It encodes CASSRGGQET. The full-length CDR3 reads as CASSRGGQETQYF.

There are many counts of this clone. From the germline J gene comes the end of the CDR3, since the read stops 3 residues before it. This chain links TRBV9 with TRBJ1-6; 9 nucleotides agree with TRBD1. The length of the CDR3 is 15 residues. The germline gives CDR1 SGDLS, CDR2 YYNGEE. The V gene end was trimmed by 4 bases and the J gene end by 10 bases; junction bases not matched to a gene: 9. The part of the CDR3 DNA that was read is TGTGCCAGCAGCACACTCGACAGGGGGGGCTCACCC. Amino acid sequence: CASSTLDRGGSP. The entire CDR3 reads CASSTLDRGGSPLHF.

This clone was counted many times. With the read ending 3 residues before the CDR3 end, the germline J gene is used to fill in that end. V is TRBV27 and J is TRBJ2-1; 13 positions agree with TRBD2. Germline V CDR1 and CDR2: MNHEY, SMNVEV (reference sequence). V lost 3 bases to trimming and J lost 9 bases; unmatched junction nucleotides: 17. This CDR3 comprises 19 residues. Here the CDR3 reads CASSFAGTSGMFRSGEQFF. The sequenced CDR3 bases are TGTGCCAGCAGTTTTGCGGGGACTAGCGGGATGTTTCGGTCGGGTGAG.

This clone appeared many times. The read ends 3 residues early relative to the CDR3; the germline J gene fills the gap. The rearrangement links TRBV10-1 to TRBJ2-7, with 8 bases lining up with TRBD2. The length of the CDR3 is 15 residues. Germline V CDR1 and CDR2: WNHNN, SYGVQD (reference sequence). Trimming removed 2 bases from V and 5 bases from J; junction bases left unmatched: 8. The CDR3 bases that were read are TGCGCCAGCAGTGAGATTAGCGGGATCGCCCACGAG. Protein product: CASSEISGIAHE. The CDR3, in full, reads CASSEISGIAHEQYF.

This clone was counted at least ten times. The read is 3 residues too short to cover the CDR3 end, so that end is filled in from the germline J gene. The chain couples TRBV11-2 to TRBJ2-1; D perhaps matches TRBD2 (5 bases). CDR3 length equals 13 residues. Trimming removed 6 bases at V and 5 bases at J, with 11 bases between. The germline V gene encodes CDR1 SGHAT and CDR2 FQNNGV. CDR3: CASRRLLNNEQFF. CDR3 bases read: TGTGCCAGCAGGCGACTACTGAACAATGAG.